The 21 T cell receptor beta chains below were found in one sample sequenced in a study of shared clonotypes between healthy human individuals. Generated by immunoSEQ multiplex PCR, the TCRdb table keeps only in-frame clones and is missing some. The table has under 200,000 clones, 85% to 95% seen once; the top ten hold 0.067%. Input material: naive CD4+ T cells sorted from blood. The subset is: CD45RA+ positively selected. These receptor sequences come from a woman younger than 45 in good health.

This chain links TRBV7-2 with TRBJ2-2; D is uncertain. The CDR3 loop spans 13 amino acids. V dropped 5 bases and J dropped 6 bases, with 10 bases sitting between them. Germline lookup yields CDR1 SGHTA and CDR2 FQGNSA. The CDR3 coding sequence is TGTGCCAGCAGCCTAAGAGAGTCCGGGGAGCTGTTTTTT. Its protein is CASSLRESGELFF. Complete variable domain (other parts from reference TRBV7-2 and TRBJ2-2): GAGVSQSPSNKVTEKGKDVELRCDPISGHTALYWYRQSLGQGLEFLIYFQGNSAPDKSGLPSDRFSAERTGGSVSTLTIQRTQQEDSAVYLCASSLRESGELFFGEGSRLTVL.

This chain links TRBV7-2 with TRBJ2-7; D unclear. From germline, CDR1 is SGHTA and CDR2 FQGNSA. The CDR3 sequence is 13 residues long. V gave up 3 bases and J gave up 6 bases, with 12 bases separating them. CDR3: CASSFPPAPEQYF. CDR3 DNA: TGTGCCAGCAGCTTTCCGCCGGCCCCCGAGCAGTACTTC.

The chain couples TRBV30 to TRBJ2-3; 7 bases align to TRBD2. There are 15 residues in the CDR3. The V segment lost 0 bases and the J segment 4 bases; nucleotides outside the gene matches: 7. Germline V gene sequence: CDR1 GTSNPN, CDR2 SVGIG (reference sequence). CDR3 nucleotides: TGTGCCTGGAGTGTACTCGGACTAGTGTCAGATACGCAGTATTTT. This sequence encodes CAWSVLGLVSDTQYF.

V gene TRBV5-1 combines with J gene TRBJ2-1, with D perhaps given as TRBD1 or TRBD2 (5 bases each). CDR3 length equals 15 residues. Germline assignment: CDR1 SGHRS and CDR2 YFSETQ. Between the trimmed V and J ends, which lost 0 bases and 3 bases, there was a span of 10 bases. This chain's CDR3 is CASSLAGTDYNEQFF. The CDR3 coding sequence is TGCGCCAGCAGCTTGGCAGGGACGGACTACAATGAGCAGTTCTTC.

The chain combines TRBV30 with TRBJ1-2; unclear D gene. The CDR3 contains 13 residues. Germline V lookup: CDR1 GTSNPN, CDR2 SVGIG (reference sequence). Trimming cost V 0 bases and J 2 bases, with 7 bases left between them. Written as DNA, the CDR3 is TGTGCCTGGAGTGTAAAGGGAAACTATGGCTACACCTTC. This encodes CAWSVKGNYGYTF.

The chain joins TRBV11-2 to TRBJ2-7, with 8 bases lining up with TRBD2. Germline-derived CDR1 and CDR2 are SGHAT and FQNNGV. This CDR3 spans 18 amino acids. J gave up 3 bases and V 2 bases, and 15 bases lay outside the gene matches. CDR3 bases: TGTGCCAGCAGCTTATCTTGGGGCGGGAGGTTGTCTCACTACGAGCAGTACTTC. Translation: CASSLSWGGRLSHYEQYF.

The V gene is TRBV11-3, the J gene TRBJ2-2; 8 positions match TRBD1. CDR3 size: 15 residues. The ends lost 10 bases at V and 2 bases at J; junction bases unmatched: 9. CDR1 and CDR2 (germline): SGHNT, YENEEA. CDR3 residues: CANGGQDSNTGELFF. CDR3 DNA sequence: TGTGCCAACGGGGGACAGGACAGCAACACCGGGGAGCTGTTTTTT. The full variable domain, its missing parts supplied by reference TRBV11-3 and TRBJ2-2, is EAGVVQSPRYKIIEKKQPVAFWCNPISGHNTLYWYLQNLGQGPELLIRYENEEAVDDSQLPKDRFSAERLKGVDSTLKIQPAELGDSAVYLCANGGQDSNTGELFFGEGSRLTVL.

J is TRBJ2-5 and V is TRBV4-1; no firm D call. Looked up from germline, CDR1 is MGHRA and CDR2 is YSYEKL. The length of the CDR3 is 13 residues. Trimming cost V 2 bases and J 5 bases, with 9 bases left between them. The CDR3 DNA is TGCGCCAGCAGCCAACTAGTTGGTGAGACCCAGTACTTC. Its protein product is CASSQLVGETQYF.

This sequence joins TRBV28 and TRBJ1-2; D not resolved. The CDR3 is 12 amino acids. Germline V gene lookup returns CDR1 MDHEN and CDR2 SYDVKM. V shed 8 bases and J shed 6 bases, with 13 bases lying between them. The CDR3 DNA follows: TGTGCCAGCGCGGAAAGTTCGAATGGCTACACCTTC. Its protein is CASAESSNGYTF.

The chain has TRBV5-4 and TRBJ1-1, with D possibly being TRBD1 (5 bases). V was trimmed by 5 bases and J by 0 bases, leaving 11 bases between them. This CDR3 spans 14 amino acids. Germline V gene sequence: CDR1 SGHNT, CDR2 YYREEE (reference sequence). The CDR3 is CASRLDSMNTEAFF. The CDR3 DNA sequence: TGTGCCAGCAGATTAGACAGCATGAACACTGAAGCTTTCTTT.

V gene TRBV28 combines with J gene TRBJ2-5, with 9 bases aligning to TRBD2. The J call may not be correct, given that the DNA end is closer to TRBJ2-7. This CDR3 is 16 amino acids long. Germline V gene sequence: CDR1 MDHEN, CDR2 SYDVKM. CDR3 nucleotides: TGTGCCAGCAGAACCTGGCCTAGCGGGAACTCCTACGAGCAGTACTTC. Residues: CASRTWPSGNSYEQYF.

The chain joins TRBV7-6 to TRBJ2-6; TRBD1 matches at 7 bases. This CDR3 contains 17 residues. Germline assignment: CDR1 SGHVS and CDR2 FNYEAQ. V was pared by 5 bases and J by 4 bases, with 11 bases of the junction left unmatched. The CDR3, as DNA: TGTGCCAGCAGCCCTCGACAGGGAGTATCGGGGGCCAACGTCCTGACTTTC. Protein sequence: CASSPRQGVSGANVLTF. The full variable domain, completed using reference TRBV7-6 and TRBJ2-6, is GAGVSQSPRYKVTKRGQDVALRCDPISGHVSLYWYRQALGQGPEFLTYFNYEAQQDKSGLPNDRFSAERPEGSISTLTIQRTEQRDSAMYRCASSPRQGVSGANVLTFGAGSRLTVL.

This clone was detected a few times. The gene calls are TRBV28 and TRBJ2-7, with 9 positions matching TRBD2. This CDR3 has 13 amino acids. Trimming took 9 bases from V and 0 from J; bases not matched to a gene: 3. Germline loops: CDR1 MDHEN, CDR2 SYDVKM. The CDR3: CASIAGASYEQYF. The CDR3 bases are TGTGCCAGTATAGCGGGAGCCTCCTACGAGCAGTACTTC.

This clone was detected a few times. The chain carries TRBV7-9 and TRBJ2-7; no clear D gene. Germline values: CDR1 SEHNR, CDR2 FQNEAQ (reference sequence). CDR3 size: 15 residues. With 5 bases removed from V and 3 bases from J, the gap between germline ends came to 17 bases. The chain's CDR3 is CASSRHGQVNYEQYF. Here the CDR3 DNA reads TGTGCCAGCAGCCGGCACGGGCAGGTCAACTACGAGCAGTACTTC.

The chain is built from TRBV27 and TRBJ2-5, with D perhaps being TRBD1 or TRBD2 (5 bases each). Near its end, the DNA agrees better with TRBJ2-7, so the J call may be wrong. There are 16 residues in the CDR3. Germline CDR1 MNHEY, CDR2 SMNVEV (reference sequence). CDR3 region: CASSPGTGKGPYEQYF. For the CDR3, the DNA is TGTGCCAGCTCCCCTGGGACGGGAAAGGGGCCCTACGAGCAGTACTTC.

J is TRBJ2-1 and V is TRBV11-3, with D possibly matching TRBD2 (5 bases). V dropped 5 bases and J dropped 6 bases, with 11 bases sitting between them. Germline V gene lookup returns CDR1 SGHNT and CDR2 YENEEA. The CDR3 extends over 13 amino acids. This chain's CDR3 is CASSAITSNEQFF. CDR3 DNA sequence: TGTGCCAGCAGCGCAATCACTAGCAATGAGCAGTTCTTC.

J is TRBJ2-7 and V is TRBV11-2; D not certain. Trimming took off 5 bases at V and 9 bases at J, with 11 bases between the two ends. Germline CDR1 is SGHAT and CDR2 is FQNNGV. The length of the CDR3 is 11 residues. This CDR3 is CASSPITVQYF. CDR3 DNA sequence: TGTGCCAGCAGCCCGATAACGGTGCAGTACTTC. Supplemented by reference TRBV11-2 and TRBJ2-7, the full variable domain reads EAGVAQSPRYKIIEKRQSVAFWCNPISGHATLYWYQQILGQGPKLLIQFQNNGVVDDSQLPKDRFSAERLKGVDSTLKIQPAKLEDSAVYLCASSPITVQYFGPGTRLTVT.

The table lists this clone with a count of one. This chain links TRBV2 with TRBJ1-2; possibly TRBD1 for D (6 bases). V lost 1 base and J 8 bases, leaving 17 bases between the germline ends. This CDR3 is built from 15 residues. Germline CDR1 is SNHLY and CDR2 is FYNNEI. DNA for the CDR3: TGTGCCAGCAGTGAAGGTCGCAGGGGAACTGGGGGCTACACCTTC. Translated: CASSEGRRGTGGYTF. Variable domain in full (rest from reference TRBV2 and TRBJ1-2): EPEVTQTPSHQVTQMGQEVILRCVPISNHLYFYWYRQILGQKVEFLVSFYNNEISEKSEIFDDQFSVERPDGSNFTLKIRSTKLEDSAMYFCASSEGRRGTGGYTFGSGTRLTVV.

V gene TRBV6-5 combines with J gene TRBJ1-2, with D possibly matching TRBD1 (6 bases). Trimming removed 5 bases at V and 3 bases at J, with 10 bases between. The CDR3 is made up of 13 amino acids. Germline CDR1 reads MNHEY; CDR2 reads SVGAGI. The CDR3 nucleotides are TGTGCCAGCAGTAGGGGGTTTTACTATGGCTACACCTTC. Translation gives CASSRGFYYGYTF.

The V and J genes are TRBV6-6 and TRBJ1-5; 7 nucleotides line up with TRBD1. V gave up 6 bases and J gave up 7 bases; unmatched junction bases: 12. Germline V gives CDR1 MNHNY, CDR2 SVGAGI (reference sequence). The CDR3 length is 15 residues. CDR3 nucleotide sequence: TGTGCCAGCAGCCGACAGGTGCCAGGGGGGCAGCCCCAGCATTTT. This sequence encodes CASSRQVPGGQPQHF.

The V and J genes are TRBV2 and TRBJ2-7, with D perhaps matching TRBD1 (6 bases). This CDR3 has 14 amino acids. Germline V gene data show CDR1 as SNHLY and CDR2 as FYNNEI. Trimming removed 4 bases at V and 1 base at J, with 11 bases between. In nucleotides, the CDR3 is TGTGCCAGCAGTGGGGGTAGGGGGTCCTACGAGCAGTACTTC. Translating it yields CASSGGRGSYEQYF.